This T cell receptor (beta chain) was sequenced for a study of OX40 agonist ivuxolimab in advanced cancers. Describing the broader study: Ivuxolimab was a fully human IgG2 agonistic monoclonal antibody targeting the costimulatory receptor OX40 (CD134). Intravenous ivuxolimab was administered to patients every 2 weeks at six dose levels: 0.01, 0.1, 0.3, 1.5, 3 and 10 mg/kg. Of the 50 or so patients in dose escalation, about 19 had hepatocellular carcinoma, some 15 had melanoma, 9 had renal cell carcinoma and 9 had head and neck cancer. In the dose-escalation cohort, 82.7% of patients were male, and the mean age was roughly 60 years with a range of roughly 23 to 79. Prior anti-PD-1, anti-PD-L1 or anti-CTLA-4 therapy was permitted, and 40% of dose-escalation patients had received checkpoint inhibitors. Three dose-escalation patients achieved partial responses, one with hepatocellular carcinoma and two with cutaneous melanoma. Peripheral TCRbeta sequencing aimed to test whether ivuxolimab altered TCR sequence diversity and caused clonal T-cell expansion. The paper describes the monotherapy dose-escalation part (N = 52 patients) of the phase I trial of ivuxolimab. Summary of the overall study and its limitations: Which antigens the clonally expanded peripheral T cells were specific for was not determined. At doses of 0.1 to 3.0 mg/kg, clonal expansion of both CD4+ and CD8+ T cells in blood was seen between baseline and week 6. On average, CD8+ T cells showed more expanded clones than CD4+ T cells after ivuxolimab. Low levels of normalized T-cell clonal expansion were also seen in some patients who did not respond. Partial responders in the 0.1-3.0 mg/kg groups had among the lowest normalized peripheral clonal expansion, especially among CD8+ T cells.

To sequence the TCRbeta CDR3 region, genomic DNA was isolated from the sorted cells. The immunoSEQ Assay was used to sequence the TCRbeta CDR3 regions. This is the immuneACCESS table as TCRdb keeps it, with only in-frame sequences that have V and J called. A part of the clones is gone; compared with another copy, unresolved V genes explain less than half, and the rest is unexplained. For this sample the table gives some 45,000 clones, of which approximately 90% were detected only once. Under 20% of the sample goes to the ten largest clones. V loses 0 bases, J loses 8 bases, and the germline ends lie 14 bases apart. Including cysteine and phenylalanine, the CDR3 has 15 amino acids. This entry keeps only the CDR3 DNA: 45 bases, framed from base 1. The germline V gene (reference sequence) gives CDR1 as LNHNV and CDR2 as YYDKDF. On this clone: Its antigen remains unidentified. Base qualities are missing; no much larger clone stands one base away.

The trial excluded patients who had a history of autoimmune disease or who were on systemic immunosuppression. Peripheral blood for TCR sequencing was collected from all dose cohorts at baseline, on cycle 4 day 1, and on cycle 7 day 1. The samples were drawn from a first-in-human, open-label, multicenter phase I dose-escalation trial of ivuxolimab. Adults with locally advanced or metastatic melanoma, renal cell, hepatocellular, or head and neck squamous cell carcinoma were enrolled in the trial. Before TCR sequencing, CD4+ T cells and CD8+ T cells were sorted from peripheral blood as separate populations.

The receptor was isolated from an adult with an advanced solid tumor such as melanoma, head and neck, liver or kidney cancer. The V gene is TRBV15 and the J gene is TRBJ1-3, and the D gene may be TRBD1, 5 bases matching. The source material was CD4+ or CD8+ T cells sorted from blood, sampled in a trial of the OX40 agonist ivuxolimab. The bases are TGTGCCACCAGCAGAGATATCCAGGGTATCGACACCATATATTTT. Translated, it gives CATSRDIQGIDTIYF.